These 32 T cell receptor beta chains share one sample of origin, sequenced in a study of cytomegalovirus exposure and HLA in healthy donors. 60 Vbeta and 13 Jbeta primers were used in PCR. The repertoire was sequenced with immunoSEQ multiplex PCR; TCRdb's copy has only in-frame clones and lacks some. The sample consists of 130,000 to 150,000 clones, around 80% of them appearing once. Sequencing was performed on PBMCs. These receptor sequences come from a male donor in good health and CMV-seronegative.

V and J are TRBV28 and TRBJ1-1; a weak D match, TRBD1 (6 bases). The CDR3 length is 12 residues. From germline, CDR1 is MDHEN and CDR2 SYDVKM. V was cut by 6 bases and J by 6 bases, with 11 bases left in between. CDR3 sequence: CASSRGPSEAFF. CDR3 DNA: TGTGCCAGCAGCAGGGGCCCCTCTGAAGCTTTCTTT.

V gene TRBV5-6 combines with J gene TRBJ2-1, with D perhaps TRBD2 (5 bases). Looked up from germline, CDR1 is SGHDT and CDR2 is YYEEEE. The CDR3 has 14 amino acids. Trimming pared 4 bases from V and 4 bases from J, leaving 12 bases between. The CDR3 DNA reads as TGTGCCAGCAGCCGGGATCGCTTATACAATGAGCAGTTCTTC. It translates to CASSRDRLYNEQFF. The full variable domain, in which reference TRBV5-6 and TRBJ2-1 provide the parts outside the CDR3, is DAGVTQSPTHLIKTRGQQVTLRCSPKSGHDTVSWYQQALGQGPQFIFQYYEEEERQRGNFPDRFSGHQFPNYSSELNVNALLLGDSALYLCASSRDRLYNEQFFGPGTRLTVL.

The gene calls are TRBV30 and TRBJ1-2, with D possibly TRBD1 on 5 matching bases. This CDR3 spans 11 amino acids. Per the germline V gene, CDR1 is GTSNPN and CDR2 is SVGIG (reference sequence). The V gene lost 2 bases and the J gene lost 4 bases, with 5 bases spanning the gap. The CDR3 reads CAWSTGYGYTF. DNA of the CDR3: TGTGCCTGGAGTACAGGCTATGGCTACACCTTC. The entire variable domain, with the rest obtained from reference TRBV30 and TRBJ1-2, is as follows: SQTIHQWPATLVQPVGSPLSLECTVEGTSNPNLYWYRQAAGRGLQLLFYSVGIGQISSEVPQNLSASRPQDRQFILSSKKLLLSDSGFYLCAWSTGYGYTFGSGTRLTVV.

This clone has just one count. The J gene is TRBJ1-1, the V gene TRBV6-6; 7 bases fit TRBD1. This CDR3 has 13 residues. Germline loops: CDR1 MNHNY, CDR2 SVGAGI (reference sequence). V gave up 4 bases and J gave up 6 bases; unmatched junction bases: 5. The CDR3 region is CASSLGQDAEAFF. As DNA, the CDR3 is TGTGCCAGCAGTTTAGGACAGGACGCTGAAGCTTTCTTT.

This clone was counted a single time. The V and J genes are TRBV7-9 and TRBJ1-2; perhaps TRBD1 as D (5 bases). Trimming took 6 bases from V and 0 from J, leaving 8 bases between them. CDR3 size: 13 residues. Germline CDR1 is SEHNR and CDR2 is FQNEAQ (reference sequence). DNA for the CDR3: TGTGCCAGCAGGCCGACAGCTAACTATGGCTACACCTTC. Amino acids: CASRPTANYGYTF.

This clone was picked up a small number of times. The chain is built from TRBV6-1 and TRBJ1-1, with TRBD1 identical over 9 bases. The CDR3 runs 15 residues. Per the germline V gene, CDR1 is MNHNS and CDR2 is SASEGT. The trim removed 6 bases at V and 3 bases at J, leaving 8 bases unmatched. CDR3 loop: CASRTIQGAHTEAFF. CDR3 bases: TGTGCCAGCAGAACAATACAGGGGGCGCACACTGAAGCTTTCTTT.

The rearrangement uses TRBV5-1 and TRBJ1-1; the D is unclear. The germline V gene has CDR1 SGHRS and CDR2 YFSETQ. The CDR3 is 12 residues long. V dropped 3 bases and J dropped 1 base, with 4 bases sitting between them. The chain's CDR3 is CASSSSNTEAFF. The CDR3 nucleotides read TGCGCCAGCAGCTCATCGAACACTGAAGCTTTCTTT.

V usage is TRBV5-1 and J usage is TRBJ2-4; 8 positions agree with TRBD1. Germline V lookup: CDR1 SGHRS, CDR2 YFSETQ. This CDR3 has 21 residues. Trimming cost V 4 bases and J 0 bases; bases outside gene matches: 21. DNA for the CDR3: TGCGCCAGCAGCACCTCTGAGGGGGACCCGGACAGGGTCGGAGCCAAAAACATTCAGTACTTC. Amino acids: CASSTSEGDPDRVGAKNIQYF. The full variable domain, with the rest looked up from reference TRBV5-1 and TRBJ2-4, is KAGVTQTPRYLIKTRGQQVTLSCSPISGHRSVSWYQQTPGQGLQFLFEYFSETQRNKGNFPGRFSGRQFSNSRSEMNVSTLELGDSALYLCASSTSEGDPDRVGAKNIQYFGAGTRLSVL.

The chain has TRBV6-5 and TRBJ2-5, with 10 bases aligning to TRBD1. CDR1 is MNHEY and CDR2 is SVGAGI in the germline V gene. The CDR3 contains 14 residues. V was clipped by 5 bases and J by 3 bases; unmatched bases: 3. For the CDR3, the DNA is TGTGCCAGCAGTATCGGGACAGGGGAAGAGACCCAGTACTTC. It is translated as CASSIGTGEETQYF.

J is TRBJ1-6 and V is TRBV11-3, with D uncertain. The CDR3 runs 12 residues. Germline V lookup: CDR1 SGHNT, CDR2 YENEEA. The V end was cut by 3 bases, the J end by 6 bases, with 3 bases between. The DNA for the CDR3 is TGTGCCAGCAGCTTCGGTAATTCACCCCTCCACTTT. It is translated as CASSFGNSPLHF.

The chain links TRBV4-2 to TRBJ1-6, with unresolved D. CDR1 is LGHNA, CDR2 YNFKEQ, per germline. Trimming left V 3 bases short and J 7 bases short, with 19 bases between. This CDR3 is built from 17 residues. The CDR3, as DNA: TGTGCCAGCAGCCAGGGAGTCGGAGGGTCGAGGAATTCACCCCTCCACTTT. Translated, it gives CASSQGVGGSRNSPLHF.

CDR3 protein: CASSHGTGGKDTQYF. The CDR3 bases are TGCGCCAGCAGCCACGGGACAGGGGGCAAAGATACGCAGTATTTT. This chain links TRBV10-1 with TRBJ2-3; 12 nucleotides line up with TRBD1. The V gene end was trimmed by 6 bases and the J gene end by 5 bases; junction bases not matched to a gene: 6. CDR1 and CDR2 (germline): WNHNN, SYGVQD (reference sequence). The CDR3 totals 15 residues.

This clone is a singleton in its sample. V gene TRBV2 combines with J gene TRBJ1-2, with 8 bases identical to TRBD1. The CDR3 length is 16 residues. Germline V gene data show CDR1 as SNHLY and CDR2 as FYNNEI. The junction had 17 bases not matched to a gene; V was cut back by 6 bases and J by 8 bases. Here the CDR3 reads CASRDALPRQGHGYTF. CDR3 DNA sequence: TGTGCCAGCAGAGACGCCTTACCGAGACAGGGGCACGGCTACACCTTC.

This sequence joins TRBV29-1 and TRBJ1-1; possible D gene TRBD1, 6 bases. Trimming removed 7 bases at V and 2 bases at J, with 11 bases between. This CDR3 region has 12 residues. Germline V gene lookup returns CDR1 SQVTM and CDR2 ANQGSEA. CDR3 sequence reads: CSARGGNTEAFF. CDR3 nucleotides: TGCAGCGCCCGAGGGGGTAACACTGAAGCTTTCTTT.

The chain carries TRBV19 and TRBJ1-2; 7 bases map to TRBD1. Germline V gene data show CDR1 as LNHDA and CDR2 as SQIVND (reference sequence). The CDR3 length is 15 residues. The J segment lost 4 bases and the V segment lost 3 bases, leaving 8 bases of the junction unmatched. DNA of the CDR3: TGTGCCAGTAGTATCCAGAGGGGACAGTTCTATGGCTACACCTTC. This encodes CASSIQRGQFYGYTF.

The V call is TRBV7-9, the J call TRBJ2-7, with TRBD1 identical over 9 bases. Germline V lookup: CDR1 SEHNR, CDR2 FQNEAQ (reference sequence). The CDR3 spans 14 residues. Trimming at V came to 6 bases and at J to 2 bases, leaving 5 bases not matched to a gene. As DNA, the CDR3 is TGTGCCAGCAGTTACCGGGACAGGGCCTACGAGCAGTACTTC. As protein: CASSYRDRAYEQYF.

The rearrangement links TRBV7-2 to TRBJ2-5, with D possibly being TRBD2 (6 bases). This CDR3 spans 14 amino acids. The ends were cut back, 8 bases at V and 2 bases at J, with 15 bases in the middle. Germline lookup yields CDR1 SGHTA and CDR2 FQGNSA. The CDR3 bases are TGTGCCAGCGGAAGGGGCCGGGGGCAAGAGACCCAGTACTTC. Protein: CASGRGRGQETQYF.

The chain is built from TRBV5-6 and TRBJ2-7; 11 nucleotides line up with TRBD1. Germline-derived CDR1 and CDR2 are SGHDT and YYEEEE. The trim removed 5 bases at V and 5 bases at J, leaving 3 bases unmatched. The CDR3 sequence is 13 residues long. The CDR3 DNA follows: TGTGCCAGCAGTAGGGACAGGGGGAACGAGCAGTACTTC. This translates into CASSRDRGNEQYF. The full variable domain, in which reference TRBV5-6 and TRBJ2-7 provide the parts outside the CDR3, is DAGVTQSPTHLIKTRGQQVTLRCSPKSGHDTVSWYQQALGQGPQFIFQYYEEEERQRGNFPDRFSGHQFPNYSSELNVNALLLGDSALYLCASSRDRGNEQYFGPGTRLTVT.

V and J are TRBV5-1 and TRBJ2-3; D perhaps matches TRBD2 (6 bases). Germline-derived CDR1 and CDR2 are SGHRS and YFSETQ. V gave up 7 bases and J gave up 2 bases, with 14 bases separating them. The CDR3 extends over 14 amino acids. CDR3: CASVRGLVTDTQYF. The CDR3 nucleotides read TGCGCCAGCGTTCGGGGACTGGTCACAGATACGCAGTATTTT.

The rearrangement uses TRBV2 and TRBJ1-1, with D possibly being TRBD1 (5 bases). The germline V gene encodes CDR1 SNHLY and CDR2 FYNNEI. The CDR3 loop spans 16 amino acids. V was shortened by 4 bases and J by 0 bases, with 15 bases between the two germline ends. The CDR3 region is CASSATPPDMNTEAFF. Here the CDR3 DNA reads TGTGCCAGCAGTGCAACTCCCCCGGACATGAACACTGAAGCTTTCTTT. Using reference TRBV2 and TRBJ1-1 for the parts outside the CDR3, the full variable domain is EPEVTQTPSHQVTQMGQEVILRCVPISNHLYFYWYRQILGQKVEFLVSFYNNEISEKSEIFDDQFSVERPDGSNFTLKIRSTKLEDSAMYFCASSATPPDMNTEAFFGQGTRLTVV.

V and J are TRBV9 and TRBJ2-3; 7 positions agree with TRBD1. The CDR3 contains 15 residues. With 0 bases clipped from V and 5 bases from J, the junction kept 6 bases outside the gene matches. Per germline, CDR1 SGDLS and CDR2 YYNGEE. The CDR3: CASSVGGGGVDTQYF. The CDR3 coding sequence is TGTGCCAGCAGCGTAGGAGGGGGCGGAGTAGATACGCAGTATTTT.

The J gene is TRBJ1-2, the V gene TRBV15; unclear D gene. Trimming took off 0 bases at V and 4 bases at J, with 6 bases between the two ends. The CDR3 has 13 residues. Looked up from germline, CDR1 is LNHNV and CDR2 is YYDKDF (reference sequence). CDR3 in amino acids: CATSRENIYGYTF. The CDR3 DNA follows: TGTGCCACCAGCAGAGAAAATATCTATGGCTACACCTTC.

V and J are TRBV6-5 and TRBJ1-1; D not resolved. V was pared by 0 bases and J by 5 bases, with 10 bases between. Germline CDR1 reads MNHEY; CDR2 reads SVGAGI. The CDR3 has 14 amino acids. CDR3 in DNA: TGTGCCAGCAGTTACTCGAAATGGAGTACTGAAGCTTTCTTT. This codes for CASSYSKWSTEAFF.

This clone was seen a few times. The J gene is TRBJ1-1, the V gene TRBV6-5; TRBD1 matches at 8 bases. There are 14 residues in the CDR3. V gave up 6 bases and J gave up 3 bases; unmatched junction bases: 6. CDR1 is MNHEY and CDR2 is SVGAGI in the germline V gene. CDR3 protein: CASRARGRDTEAFF. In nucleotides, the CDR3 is TGTGCCAGCAGGGCCAGGGGGCGGGACACTGAAGCTTTCTTT.

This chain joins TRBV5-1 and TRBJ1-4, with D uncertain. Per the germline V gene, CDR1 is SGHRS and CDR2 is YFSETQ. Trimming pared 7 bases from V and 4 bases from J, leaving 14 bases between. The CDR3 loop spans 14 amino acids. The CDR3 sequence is CASAPGEVNEKLFF. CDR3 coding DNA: TGCGCCAGCGCCCCAGGTGAAGTTAATGAAAAACTGTTTTTT.

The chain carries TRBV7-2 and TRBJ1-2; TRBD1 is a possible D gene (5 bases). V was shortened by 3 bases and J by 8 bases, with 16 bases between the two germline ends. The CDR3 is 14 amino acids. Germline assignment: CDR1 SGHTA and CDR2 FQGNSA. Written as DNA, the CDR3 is TGTGCCAGCAGCTTTGTCGGGGGAGCAGAGGGCTACACCTTC. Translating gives CASSFVGGAEGYTF.

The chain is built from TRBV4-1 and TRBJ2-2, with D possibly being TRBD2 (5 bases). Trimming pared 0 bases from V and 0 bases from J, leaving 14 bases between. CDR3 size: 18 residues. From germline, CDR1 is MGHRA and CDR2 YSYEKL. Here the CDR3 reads CASSQDRSEDPNTGELFF. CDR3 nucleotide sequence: TGCGCCAGCAGCCAAGATCGGTCGGAGGACCCGAACACCGGGGAGCTGTTTTTT.

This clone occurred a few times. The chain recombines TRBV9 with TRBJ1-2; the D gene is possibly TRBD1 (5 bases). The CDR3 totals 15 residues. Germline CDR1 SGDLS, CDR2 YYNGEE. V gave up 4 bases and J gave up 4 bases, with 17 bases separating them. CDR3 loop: CASSHPDKTIYGYTF. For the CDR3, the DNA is TGTGCCAGCAGCCACCCGGACAAGACCATCTATGGCTACACCTTC. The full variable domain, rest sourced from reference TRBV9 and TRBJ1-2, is DSGVTQTPKHLITATGQRVTLRCSPRSGDLSVYWYQQSLDQGLQFLIQYYNGEERAKGNILERFSAQQFPDLHSELNLSSLELGDSALYFCASSHPDKTIYGYTFGSGTRLTVV.

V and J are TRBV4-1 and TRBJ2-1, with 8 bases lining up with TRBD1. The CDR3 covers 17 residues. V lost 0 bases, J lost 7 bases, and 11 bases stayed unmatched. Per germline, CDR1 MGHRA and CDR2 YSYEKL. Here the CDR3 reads CASSQDRGRGRLNEQFF. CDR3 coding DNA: TGCGCCAGCAGCCAAGATCGGGGCAGGGGGCGCCTAAATGAGCAGTTCTTC.

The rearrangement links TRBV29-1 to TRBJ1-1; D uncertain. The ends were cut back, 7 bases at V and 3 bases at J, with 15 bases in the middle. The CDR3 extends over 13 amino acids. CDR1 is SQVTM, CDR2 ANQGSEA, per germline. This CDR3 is CSAPGRGDTEAFF. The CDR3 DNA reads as TGCAGCGCACCGGGGAGAGGAGACACTGAAGCTTTCTTT.

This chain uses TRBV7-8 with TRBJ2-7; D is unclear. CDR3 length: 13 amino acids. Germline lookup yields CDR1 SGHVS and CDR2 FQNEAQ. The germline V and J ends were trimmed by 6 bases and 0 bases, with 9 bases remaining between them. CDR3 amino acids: CASRDRSSYEQYF. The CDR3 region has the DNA TGTGCCAGCAGGGATAGGAGCTCCTACGAGCAGTACTTC.

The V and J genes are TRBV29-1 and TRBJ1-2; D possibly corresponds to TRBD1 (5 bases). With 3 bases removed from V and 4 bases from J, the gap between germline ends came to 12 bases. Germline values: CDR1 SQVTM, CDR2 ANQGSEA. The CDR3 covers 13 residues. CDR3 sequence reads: CSVDTRRGYGYTF. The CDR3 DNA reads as TGCAGCGTTGACACCCGGAGGGGCTATGGCTACACCTTC.